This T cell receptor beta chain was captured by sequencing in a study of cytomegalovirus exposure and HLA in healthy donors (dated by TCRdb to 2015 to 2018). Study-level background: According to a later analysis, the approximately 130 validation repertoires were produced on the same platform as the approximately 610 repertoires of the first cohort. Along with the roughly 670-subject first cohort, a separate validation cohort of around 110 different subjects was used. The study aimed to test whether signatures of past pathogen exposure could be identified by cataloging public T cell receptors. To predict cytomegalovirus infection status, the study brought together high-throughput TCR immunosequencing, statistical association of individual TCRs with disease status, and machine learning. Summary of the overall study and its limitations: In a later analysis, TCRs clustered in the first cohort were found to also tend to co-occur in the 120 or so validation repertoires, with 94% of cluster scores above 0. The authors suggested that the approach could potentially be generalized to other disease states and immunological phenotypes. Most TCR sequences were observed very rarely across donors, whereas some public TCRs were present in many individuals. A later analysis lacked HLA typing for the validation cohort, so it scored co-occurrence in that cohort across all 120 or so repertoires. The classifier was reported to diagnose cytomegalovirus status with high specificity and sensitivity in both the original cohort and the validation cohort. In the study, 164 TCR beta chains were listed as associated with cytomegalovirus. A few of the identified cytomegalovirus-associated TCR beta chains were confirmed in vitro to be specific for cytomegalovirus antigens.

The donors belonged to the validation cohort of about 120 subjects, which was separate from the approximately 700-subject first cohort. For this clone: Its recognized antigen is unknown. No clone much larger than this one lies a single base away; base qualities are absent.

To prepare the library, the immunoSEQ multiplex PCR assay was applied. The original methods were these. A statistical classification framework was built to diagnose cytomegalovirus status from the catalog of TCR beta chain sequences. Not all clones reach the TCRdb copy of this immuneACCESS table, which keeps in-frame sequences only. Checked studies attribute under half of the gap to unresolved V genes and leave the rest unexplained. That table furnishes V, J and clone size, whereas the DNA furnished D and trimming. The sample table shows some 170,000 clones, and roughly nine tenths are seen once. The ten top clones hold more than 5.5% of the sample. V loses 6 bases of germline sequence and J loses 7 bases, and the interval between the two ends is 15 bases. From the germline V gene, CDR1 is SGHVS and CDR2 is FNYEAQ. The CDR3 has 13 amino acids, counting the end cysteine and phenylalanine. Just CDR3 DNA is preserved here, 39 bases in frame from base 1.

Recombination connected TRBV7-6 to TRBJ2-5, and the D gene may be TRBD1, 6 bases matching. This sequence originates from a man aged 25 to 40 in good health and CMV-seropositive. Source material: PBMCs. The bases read TGTGCCAGCAGTTCACAGGGTTATGGGACCCAGTACTTC. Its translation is CASSSQGYGTQYF.